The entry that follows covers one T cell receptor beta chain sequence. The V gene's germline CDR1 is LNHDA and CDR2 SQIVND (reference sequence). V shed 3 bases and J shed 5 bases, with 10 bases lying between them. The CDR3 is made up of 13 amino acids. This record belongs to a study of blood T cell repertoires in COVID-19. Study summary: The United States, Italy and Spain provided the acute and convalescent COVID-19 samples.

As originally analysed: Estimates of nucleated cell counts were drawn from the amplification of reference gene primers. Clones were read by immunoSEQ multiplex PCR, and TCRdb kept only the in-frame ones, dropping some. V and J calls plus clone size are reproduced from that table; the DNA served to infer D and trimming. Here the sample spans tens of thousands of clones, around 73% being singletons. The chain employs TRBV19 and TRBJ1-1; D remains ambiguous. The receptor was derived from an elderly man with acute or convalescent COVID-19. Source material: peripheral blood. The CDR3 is CASSIQDRTEAFF. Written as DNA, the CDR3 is TGTGCCAGTAGTATTCAGGATAGGACTGAAGCTTTCTTT.